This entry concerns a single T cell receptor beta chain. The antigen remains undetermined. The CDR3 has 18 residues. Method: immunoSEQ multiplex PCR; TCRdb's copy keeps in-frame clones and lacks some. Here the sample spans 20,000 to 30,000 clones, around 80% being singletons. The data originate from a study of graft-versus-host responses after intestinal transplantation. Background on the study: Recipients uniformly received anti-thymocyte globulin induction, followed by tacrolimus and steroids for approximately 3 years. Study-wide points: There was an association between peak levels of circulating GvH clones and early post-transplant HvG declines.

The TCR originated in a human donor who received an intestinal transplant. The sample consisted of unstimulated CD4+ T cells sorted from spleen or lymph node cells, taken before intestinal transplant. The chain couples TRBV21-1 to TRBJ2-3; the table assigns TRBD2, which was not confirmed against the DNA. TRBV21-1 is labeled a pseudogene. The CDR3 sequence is CASSKGRGLAGLTDTQYF. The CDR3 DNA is TGTGCCAGCAGCAAAGGCCGGGGACTAGCGGGACTCACAGATACGCAGTATTTT.